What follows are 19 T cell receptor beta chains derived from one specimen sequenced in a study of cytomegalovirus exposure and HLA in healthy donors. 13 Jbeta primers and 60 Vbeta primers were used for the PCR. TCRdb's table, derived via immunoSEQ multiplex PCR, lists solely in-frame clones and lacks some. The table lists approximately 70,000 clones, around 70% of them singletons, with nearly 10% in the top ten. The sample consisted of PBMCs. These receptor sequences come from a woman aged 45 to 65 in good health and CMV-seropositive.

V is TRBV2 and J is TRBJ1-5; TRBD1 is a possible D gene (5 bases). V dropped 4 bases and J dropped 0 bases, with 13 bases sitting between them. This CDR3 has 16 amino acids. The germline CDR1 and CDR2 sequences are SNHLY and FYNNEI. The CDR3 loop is CASSVRSGNSNQPQHF. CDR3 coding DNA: TGTGCCAGCAGTGTTCGATCAGGGAATAGCAATCAGCCCCAGCATTTT.

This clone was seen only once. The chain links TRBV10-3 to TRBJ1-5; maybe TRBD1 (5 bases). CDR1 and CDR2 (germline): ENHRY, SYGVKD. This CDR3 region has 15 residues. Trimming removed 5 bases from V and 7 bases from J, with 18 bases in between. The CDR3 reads CAISREGSPGQPQHF. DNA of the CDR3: TGTGCCATCAGTAGGGAGGGGTCCCCTGGGCAGCCCCAGCATTTT.

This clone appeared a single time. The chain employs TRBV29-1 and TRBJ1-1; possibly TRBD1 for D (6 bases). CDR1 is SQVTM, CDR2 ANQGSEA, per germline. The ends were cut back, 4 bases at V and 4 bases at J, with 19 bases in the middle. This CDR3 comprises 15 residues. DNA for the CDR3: TGCAGCGTTGTTGTGCGGGGGCACTTCCCCACTGAAGCTTTCTTT. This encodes CSVVVRGHFPTEAFF.

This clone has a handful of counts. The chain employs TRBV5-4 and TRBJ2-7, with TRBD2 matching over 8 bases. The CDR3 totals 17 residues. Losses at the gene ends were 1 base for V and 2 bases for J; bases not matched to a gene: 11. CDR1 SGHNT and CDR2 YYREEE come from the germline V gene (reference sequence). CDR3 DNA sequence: TGTGCCAGCAGCTTGAGCGGGGGAGGGGCCTCGCCCTACGAGCAGTACTTC. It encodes CASSLSGGGASPYEQYF.

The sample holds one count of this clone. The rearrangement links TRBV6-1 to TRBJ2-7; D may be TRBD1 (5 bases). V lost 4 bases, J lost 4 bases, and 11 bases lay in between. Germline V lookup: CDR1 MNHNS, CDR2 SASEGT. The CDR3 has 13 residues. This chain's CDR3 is CASSALRGYEQYF. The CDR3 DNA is TGTGCCAGCAGTGCCCTTAGGGGATACGAGCAGTACTTC.

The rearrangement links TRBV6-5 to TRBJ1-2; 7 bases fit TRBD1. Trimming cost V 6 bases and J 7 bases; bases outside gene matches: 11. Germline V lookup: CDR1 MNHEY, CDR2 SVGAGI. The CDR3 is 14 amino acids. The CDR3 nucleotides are TGTGCCAGCAGCCCCGGGACAGCGGGTGGTGGCTACACCTTC. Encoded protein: CASSPGTAGGGYTF.

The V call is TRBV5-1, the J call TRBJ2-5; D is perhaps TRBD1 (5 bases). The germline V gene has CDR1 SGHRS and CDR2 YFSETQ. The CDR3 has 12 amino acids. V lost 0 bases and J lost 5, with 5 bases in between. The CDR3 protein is CASSLDRETQYF. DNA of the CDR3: TGCGCCAGCAGCTTGGACAGGGAGACCCAGTACTTC.

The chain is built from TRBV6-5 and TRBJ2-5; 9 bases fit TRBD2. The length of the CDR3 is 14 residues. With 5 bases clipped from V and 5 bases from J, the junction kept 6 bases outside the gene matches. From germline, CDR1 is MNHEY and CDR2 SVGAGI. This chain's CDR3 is CASSPLAGTETQYF. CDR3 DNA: TGTGCCAGCAGTCCGCTAGCGGGAACCGAGACCCAGTACTTC.

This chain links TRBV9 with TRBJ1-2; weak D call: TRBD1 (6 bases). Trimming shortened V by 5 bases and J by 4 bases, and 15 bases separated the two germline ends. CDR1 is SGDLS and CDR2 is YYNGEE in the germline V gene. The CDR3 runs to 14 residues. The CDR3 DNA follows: TGTGCCAGCAGGTCCGCAGGGGAAGGCTATGGCTACACCTTC. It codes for CASRSAGEGYGYTF.

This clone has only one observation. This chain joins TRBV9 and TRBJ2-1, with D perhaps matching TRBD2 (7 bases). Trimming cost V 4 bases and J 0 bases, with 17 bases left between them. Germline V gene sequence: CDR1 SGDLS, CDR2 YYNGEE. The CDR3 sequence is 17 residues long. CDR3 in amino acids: CASSTRGDKSSYNEQFF. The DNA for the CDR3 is TGTGCCAGCAGCACTCGGGGGGACAAGAGCTCCTACAATGAGCAGTTCTTC.

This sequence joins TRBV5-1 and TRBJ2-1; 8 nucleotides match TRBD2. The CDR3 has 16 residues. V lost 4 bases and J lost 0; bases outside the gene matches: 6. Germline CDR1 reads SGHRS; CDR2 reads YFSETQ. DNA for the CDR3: TGCGCCAGCAGCGTTGGGACTAGTCTCTCCTACAATGAGCAGTTCTTC. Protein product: CASSVGTSLSYNEQFF.

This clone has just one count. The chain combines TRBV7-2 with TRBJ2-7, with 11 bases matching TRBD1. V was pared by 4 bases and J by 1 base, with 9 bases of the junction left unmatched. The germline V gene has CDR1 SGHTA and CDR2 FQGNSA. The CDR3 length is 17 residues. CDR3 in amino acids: CASSWGTGGITSYEQYF. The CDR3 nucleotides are TGTGCCAGCAGCTGGGGGACAGGGGGAATTACATCCTACGAGCAGTACTTC.

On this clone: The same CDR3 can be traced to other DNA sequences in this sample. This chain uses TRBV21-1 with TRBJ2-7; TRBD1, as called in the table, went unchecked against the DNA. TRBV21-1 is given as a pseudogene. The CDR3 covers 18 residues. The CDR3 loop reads CASSRAIGDRGPAYEQYF. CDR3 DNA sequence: TGTGCCAGCAGCAGAGCAATAGGGGACAGGGGGCCGGCGTACGAGCAGTACTTC.

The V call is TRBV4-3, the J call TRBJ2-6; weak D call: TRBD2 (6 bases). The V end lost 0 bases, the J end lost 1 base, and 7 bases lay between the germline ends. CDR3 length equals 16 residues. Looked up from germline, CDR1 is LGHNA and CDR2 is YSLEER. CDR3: CASSQEEGSGANVLTF. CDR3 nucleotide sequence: TGCGCCAGCAGCCAAGAGGAGGGTTCTGGGGCCAACGTCCTGACTTTC.

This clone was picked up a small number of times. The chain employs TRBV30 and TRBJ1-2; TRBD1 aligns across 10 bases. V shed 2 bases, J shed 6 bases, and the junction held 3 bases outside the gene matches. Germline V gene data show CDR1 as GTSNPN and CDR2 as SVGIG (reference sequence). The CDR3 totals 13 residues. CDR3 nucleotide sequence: TGTGCCTGGAGTAGAGACAGGGGGCATGGCTACACCTTC. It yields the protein CAWSRDRGHGYTF.

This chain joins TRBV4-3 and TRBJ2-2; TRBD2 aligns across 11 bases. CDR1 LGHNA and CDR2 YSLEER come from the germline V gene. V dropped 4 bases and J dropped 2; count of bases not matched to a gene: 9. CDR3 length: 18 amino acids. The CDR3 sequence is CASSRLPGLADNTGELFF. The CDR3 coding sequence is TGCGCCAGCAGCCGGCTCCCGGGACTAGCGGATAACACCGGGGAGCTGTTTTTT.

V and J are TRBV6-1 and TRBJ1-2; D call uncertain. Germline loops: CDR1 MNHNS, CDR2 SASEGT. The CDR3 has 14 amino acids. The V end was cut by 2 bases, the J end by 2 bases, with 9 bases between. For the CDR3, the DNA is TGTGCCAGCAGTGAAATCTTAGAGAACTATGGCTACACCTTC. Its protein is CASSEILENYGYTF.

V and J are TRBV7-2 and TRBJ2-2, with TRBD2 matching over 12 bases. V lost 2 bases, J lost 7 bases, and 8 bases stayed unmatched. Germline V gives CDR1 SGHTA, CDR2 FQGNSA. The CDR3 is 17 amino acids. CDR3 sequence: CASSLYLLAGGGGELFF. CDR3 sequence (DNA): TGTGCCAGCAGCTTATATCTACTAGCGGGGGGCGGCGGGGAGCTGTTTTTT.

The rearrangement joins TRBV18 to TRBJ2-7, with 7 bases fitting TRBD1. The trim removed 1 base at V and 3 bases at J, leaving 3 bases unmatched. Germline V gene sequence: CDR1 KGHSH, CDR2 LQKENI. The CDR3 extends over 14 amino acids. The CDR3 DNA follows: TGTGCCAGCTCACCACAGGGACAGAACTACGAGCAGTACTTC. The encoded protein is CASSPQGQNYEQYF.